One sample yielded the 28 T cell receptor beta chains listed below, sequenced in a study of blood T cell repertoires in COVID-19. Measured with immunoSEQ multiplex PCR; TCRdb has only the in-frame clones, and not every one. The sample consists of fewer than 200,000 clones, under 85% of them appearing once. The specimen was peripheral blood. The receptors originated from a man in his 70s with acute or convalescent COVID-19.

This clone was seen ten or more times. The V and J genes are TRBV4-2 and TRBJ2-1; D not certain. Germline V gene lookup returns CDR1 LGHNA and CDR2 YNFKEQ. The CDR3 loop spans 16 amino acids. V was shortened by 1 base and J by 5 bases, with 15 bases between the two germline ends. CDR3 coding DNA: TGTGCCAGCAGCCAAGTCCTAGAGCTTCTTGACAATGAGCAGTTCTTC. This codes for CASSQVLELLDNEQFF.

This clone was found once. This chain uses TRBV7-2 with TRBJ2-3; unclear D gene. The CDR3 extends over 14 amino acids. Germline V gives CDR1 SGHTA, CDR2 FQGNSA. The ends were cut back, 1 base at V and 0 bases at J, with 5 bases in the middle. The CDR3: CASSLVGSTDTQYF. DNA of the CDR3: TGTGCCAGCAGCTTAGTCGGGAGCACAGATACGCAGTATTTT.

This rearrangement joins TRBV10-2 to TRBJ1-1, with a tentative D call TRBD1 (5 bases). Germline loops: CDR1 WSHSY, CDR2 SAAADI. CDR3 length: 19 amino acids. Trimming left V 2 bases short and J 7 bases short, with 29 bases between. CDR3 sequence reads: CASSEEGLRSMGRKREAFF. The DNA of the CDR3 is TGCGCCAGCAGTGAGGAGGGACTACGGTCGATGGGTCGGAAACGTGAAGCTTTCTTT.

V gene TRBV19 combines with J gene TRBJ1-3; D is unclear. This CDR3 is 14 amino acids long. Germline assignment: CDR1 LNHDA and CDR2 SQIVND (reference sequence). The V end lost 6 bases, the J end lost 2 bases, and 11 bases lay between the germline ends. CDR3 protein: CASRTLGTGNTIYF. CDR3 bases: TGTGCCAGTAGAACCCTCGGGACTGGAAACACCATATATTTT.

V is TRBV4-1 and J is TRBJ1-5; the D is unclear. Germline V gene sequence: CDR1 MGHRA, CDR2 YSYEKL. CDR3 length: 16 residues. V dropped 4 bases and J dropped 0 bases, with 13 bases sitting between them. The DNA for the CDR3 is TGCGCCAGCAGCCGCGCGGAGAGGAATAGCAATCAGCCCCAGCATTTT. This gives the protein CASSRAERNSNQPQHF.

V is TRBV2 and J is TRBJ2-5, with 9 bases that match TRBD2. Germline-derived CDR1 and CDR2 are SNHLY and FYNNEI. With 1 base clipped from V and 4 bases from J, the junction kept 1 base outside the gene matches. This CDR3 has 14 residues. The CDR3 loop reads CASSEGGGAETQYF. The CDR3 DNA reads as TGTGCCAGCAGTGAAGGCGGGGGGGCAGAGACCCAGTACTTC.

This clone was observed a handful of times. The chain has TRBV19 and TRBJ2-5, with TRBD2 matching over 8 bases. Looked up from germline, CDR1 is LNHDA and CDR2 is SQIVND (reference sequence). Germline trimming cut 3 bases from V and 4 bases from J; bases unmatched to any gene: 7. This CDR3 has 15 residues. The CDR3 here is CASSIGGTRGETQYF. The DNA for the CDR3 is TGTGCCAGTAGTATCGGTGGGACTAGGGGAGAGACCCAGTACTTC. Full variable domain (missing parts from reference TRBV19 and TRBJ2-5): DGGITQSPKYLFRKEGQNVTLSCEQNLNHDAMYWYRQDPGQGLRLIYYSQIVNDFQKGDIAEGYSVSREKKESFPLTVTSAQKNPTAFYLCASSIGGTRGETQYFGPGTRLLVL.

The chain is built from TRBV25-1 and TRBJ2-5, with TRBD1 matching over 7 bases. This CDR3 is built from 14 residues. The V segment lost 6 bases and the J segment 2 bases; nucleotides outside the gene matches: 6. Germline V lookup: CDR1 MGHDK, CDR2 SYGVNS. The CDR3 here is CASRETGLQETQYF. CDR3 bases: TGTGCCAGCAGAGAGACAGGGCTACAAGAGACCCAGTACTTC.

The J gene is TRBJ2-4, the V gene TRBV6-5; no clear D. Germline loops: CDR1 MNHEY, CDR2 SVGAGI. This CDR3 contains 11 residues. Trimming shortened V by 7 bases and J by 6 bases, and 7 bases separated the two germline ends. The CDR3 protein is CASTLGNIQYF. As DNA, the CDR3 is TGTGCCAGCACTCTAGGAAACATTCAGTACTTC.

This clone showed up just once. V gene TRBV5-8 combines with J gene TRBJ1-3, with D possibly matching TRBD1 (6 bases). This CDR3 has 15 amino acids. Germline CDR1 SGHTS, CDR2 YDEGEE. Trimming pared 0 bases from V and 2 bases from J, leaving 9 bases between. The CDR3 loop reads CASSLGNRAGNTIYF. CDR3 nucleotide sequence: TGTGCCAGCAGCTTGGGGAACAGGGCTGGAAACACCATATATTTT.

This clone was found a few times. This chain connects TRBV27 to TRBJ1-1; D is perhaps TRBD1 (5 bases). This CDR3 is 14 amino acids long. Trimming cost V 6 bases and J 3 bases, with 14 bases left between them. Germline V gene data show CDR1 as MNHEY and CDR2 as SMNVEV (reference sequence). CDR3 sequence reads: CASRGGRRYTEAFF. Written as DNA, the CDR3 is TGTGCCAGCAGGGGGGGACGGAGATACACTGAAGCTTTCTTT.

J is TRBJ2-7 and V is TRBV12-3 or TRBV12-4, with a tentative D call TRBD2 (6 bases). V gave up 1 base and J gave up 8 bases, with 12 bases separating them. The CDR3 runs to 13 residues. As DNA, the CDR3 is TGTGCCAGCAGTTTAGACGGTCGGGGGAAGCAGTACTTC. This encodes CASSLDGRGKQYF.

The chain combines TRBV12-3 or TRBV12-4 with TRBJ1-2; the D is unclear. V was pared by 5 bases and J by 1 base, with 8 bases between. The CDR3 is 13 residues long. CDR3 sequence reads: CASSLRINYGYTF. For the CDR3, the DNA is TGTGCCAGCAGTCTCAGGATTAACTATGGCTACACCTTC.

This clone occurred a few times. This chain connects TRBV28 to TRBJ1-2, with TRBD1 identical over 7 bases. Losses at the gene ends were 3 bases for V and 8 bases for J; bases not matched to a gene: 12. The CDR3 loop spans 15 amino acids. The germline V gene encodes CDR1 MDHEN and CDR2 SYDVKM. CDR3 bases: TGTGCCAGCAGTTTCCGAGGGGGCGCCGGGTCCGGCTACACCTTC. This gives the protein CASSFRGGAGSGYTF.

The V and J genes are TRBV18 and TRBJ2-3; 11 nucleotides match TRBD2. The trim removed 3 bases at V and 4 bases at J, leaving 6 bases unmatched. The CDR3 loop spans 16 amino acids. Germline CDR1 is KGHSH and CDR2 is LQKENI. CDR3 nucleotide sequence: TGTGCCAGCTCACCGTCCGGGACTAGCGGTTCAGATACGCAGTATTTT. This gives the protein CASSPSGTSGSDTQYF. Filled out from reference TRBV18 and TRBJ2-3, the complete variable domain reads NAGVMQNPRHLVRRRGQEARLRCSPMKGHSHVYWYRQLPEEGLKFMVYLQKENIIDESGMPKERFSAEFPKEGPSILRIQQVVRGDSAAYFCASSPSGTSGSDTQYFGPGTRLTVL.

This clone was observed a single time. The chain uses TRBV28 and TRBJ1-4; no clear D gene. This CDR3 spans 13 amino acids. The germline gives CDR1 MDHEN, CDR2 SYDVKM. The V gene lost 10 bases and the J gene lost 8 bases, with 17 bases spanning the gap. The CDR3 here is CATLDTRGEKLFF. CDR3 bases: TGTGCCACCTTAGACACTCGAGGGGAAAAACTGTTTTTT.

This chain joins TRBV29-1 and TRBJ2-3, with D perhaps matching TRBD2 (7 bases). Germline V gene sequence: CDR1 SQVTM, CDR2 ANQGSEA. This CDR3 region has 15 residues. The V and J ends lost 7 bases and 4 bases respectively, with 21 bases between them. CDR3 bases: TGCAGCGGGGGCGGGGGCAGGGGAATCGCAGATACGCAGTATTTT. The encoded protein is CSGGGGRGIADTQYF.

The gene calls are TRBV3-1 (or the pseudogene TRBV3-2) and TRBJ2-2; 8 bases match TRBD1. CDR1 is LGHDT and CDR2 is YNNKEL in the germline V gene (reference sequence). V shed 4 bases, J shed 2 bases, and the junction held 12 bases outside the gene matches. The CDR3 loop spans 18 amino acids. The CDR3 DNA reads as TGTGCCAGCAGCCCCCCTCTCGGCAGGGGGCTAAACACCGGGGAGCTGTTTTTT. This sequence encodes CASSPPLGRGLNTGELFF.

This rearrangement joins TRBV7-6 to TRBJ1-4; D is perhaps TRBD1 (5 bases). The CDR3 runs 14 residues. The V gene's germline CDR1 is SGHVS and CDR2 FNYEAQ. V lost 4 bases, J lost 6 bases, and 12 bases lay in between. The CDR3 nucleotides read TGTGCCAGCAGCTCGGACCCGGGGGATGAAAAACTGTTTTTT. Amino acid sequence: CASSSDPGDEKLFF.

The chain employs TRBV7-2 and TRBJ2-2; 9 bases fit TRBD1. The J segment lost 4 bases and the V segment lost 4 bases, leaving 16 bases of the junction unmatched. Looked up from germline, CDR1 is SGHTA and CDR2 is FQGNSA. This CDR3 has 19 amino acids. The DNA of the CDR3 is TGTGCCAGCAGCTCACCTACAGCTGGGACAGGGCGGGTCACCGGGGAGCTGTTTTTT. The encoded protein is CASSSPTAGTGRVTGELFF. The whole variable domain, remainder taken from reference TRBV7-2 and TRBJ2-2, is GAGVSQSPSNKVTEKGKDVELRCDPISGHTALYWYRQSLGQGLEFLIYFQGNSAPDKSGLPSDRFSAERTGGSVSTLTIQRTQQEDSAVYLCASSSPTAGTGRVTGELFFGEGSRLTVL.

The chain uses TRBV4-2 and TRBJ2-3; 8 bases agree with TRBD2. From germline, CDR1 is LGHNA and CDR2 YNFKEQ. This CDR3 comprises 16 residues. With V trimmed by 1 base and J by 0 bases, 3 bases remained unmatched. CDR3 sequence reads: CASSQGVAGSTDTQYF. The CDR3 DNA reads TGTGCCAGCAGCCAAGGGGTAGCGGGGAGCACAGATACGCAGTATTTT.

This clone appeared a single time. This chain joins TRBV6-5 and TRBJ2-1; no clear D. Trimming cost V 4 bases and J 0 bases, with 13 bases left between them. This CDR3 contains 16 residues. Germline V CDR1 and CDR2: MNHEY, SVGAGI. The CDR3 is CASSSPDSSSYNEQFF. CDR3 sequence (DNA): TGTGCCAGCAGTTCACCCGATAGTAGCTCCTACAATGAGCAGTTCTTC.

This clone was counted between two and nine times. The rearrangement links TRBV3-1 (or the pseudogene TRBV3-2) to TRBJ2-7; maybe TRBD1 (6 bases). The CDR3 totals 14 residues. V was shortened by 4 bases and J by 6 bases, with 16 bases between the two germline ends. Germline values: CDR1 LGHDT, CDR2 YNNKEL (reference sequence). The CDR3 DNA sequence: TGTGCCAGCAGCCTCGGACAGACAACCTTCGAGCAGTACTTC. Protein product: CASSLGQTTFEQYF.

The chain is built from TRBV28 and TRBJ1-1; tentative D call: TRBD1 (5 bases). The V gene lost 7 bases and the J gene lost 6 bases, with 24 bases spanning the gap. CDR1 is MDHEN and CDR2 is SYDVKM in the germline V gene. The CDR3 length is 16 residues. CDR3 in amino acids: CASNTAWGGGGAEAFF. The CDR3 coding sequence is TGTGCCAGCAATACCGCCTGGGGGGGAGGAGGCGCTGAAGCTTTCTTT. Filled out from reference TRBV28 and TRBJ1-1, the complete variable domain reads DVKVTQSSRYLVKRTGEKVFLECVQDMDHENMFWYRQDPGLGLRLIYFSYDVKMKEKGDIPEGYSVSREKKERFSLILESASTNQTSMYLCASNTAWGGGGAEAFFGQGTRLTVV.

The V and J genes are TRBV29-1 and TRBJ2-5; unclear D gene. Between the trimmed V and J ends, which lost 0 bases and 5 bases, there was a span of 4 bases. CDR3 size: 11 residues. Germline CDR1 SQVTM, CDR2 ANQGSEA. The CDR3 loop is CSVEDEETQYF. The CDR3 DNA sequence: TGCAGCGTTGAAGATGAGGAGACCCAGTACTTC.

The gene calls are TRBV6-5 and TRBJ2-5; no reliable D call. The germline CDR1 and CDR2 sequences are MNHEY and SVGAGI. The CDR3 loop spans 14 amino acids. V was shortened by 6 bases and J by 5 bases, with 16 bases between the two germline ends. The CDR3 nucleotides are TGTGCCAGCAGGTCGCACAGTGGTGAGGAGACCCAGTACTTC. It specifies CASRSHSGEETQYF.

This clone has more than one count but fewer than ten. The rearrangement uses TRBV2 and TRBJ2-3; 8 nucleotides align to TRBD2. The V gene's germline CDR1 is SNHLY and CDR2 FYNNEI. This CDR3 is built from 15 residues. V trimming: 1 base; J trimming: 7 bases; junction bases outside the gene matches: 7. Written as DNA, the CDR3 is TGTGCCAGCAGTGAAGTAGCGGGGCCCACCCATACGCAGTATTTT. Translation gives CASSEVAGPTHTQYF.

The chain uses TRBV4-1 and TRBJ1-4; D remains unclear. This CDR3 contains 15 residues. V gave up 2 bases and J gave up 7 bases, with 14 bases separating them. CDR1 and CDR2 from the germline V gene are MGHRA and YSYEKL. CDR3 amino acids: CASSQLGLKTEKLFF. In nucleotides, the CDR3 is TGCGCCAGCAGCCAATTAGGACTGAAGACTGAAAAACTGTTTTTT.